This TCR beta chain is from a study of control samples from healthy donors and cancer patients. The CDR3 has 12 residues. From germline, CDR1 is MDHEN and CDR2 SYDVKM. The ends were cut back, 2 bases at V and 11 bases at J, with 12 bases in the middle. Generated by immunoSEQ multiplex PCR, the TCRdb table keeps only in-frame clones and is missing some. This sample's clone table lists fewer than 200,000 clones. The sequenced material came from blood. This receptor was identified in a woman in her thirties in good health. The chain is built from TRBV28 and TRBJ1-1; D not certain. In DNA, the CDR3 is TGTGCCAGCAGTTTAATAGTCGGTAGTGCTTTCTTT. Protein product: CASSLIVGSAFF.